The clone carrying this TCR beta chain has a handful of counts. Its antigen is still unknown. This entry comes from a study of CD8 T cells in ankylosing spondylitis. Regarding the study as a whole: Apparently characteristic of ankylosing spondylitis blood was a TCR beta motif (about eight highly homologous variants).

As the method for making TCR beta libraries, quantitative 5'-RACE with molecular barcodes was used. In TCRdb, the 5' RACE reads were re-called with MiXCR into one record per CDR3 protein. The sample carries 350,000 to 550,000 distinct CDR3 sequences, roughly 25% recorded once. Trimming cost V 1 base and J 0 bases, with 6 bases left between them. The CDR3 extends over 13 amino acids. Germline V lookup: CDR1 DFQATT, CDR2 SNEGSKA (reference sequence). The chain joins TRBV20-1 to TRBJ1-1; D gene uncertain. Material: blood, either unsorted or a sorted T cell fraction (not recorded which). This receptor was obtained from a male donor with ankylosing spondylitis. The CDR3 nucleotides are TGCAGTGCTAGAGGCCCAGTGAACACTGAAGCTTTCTTT. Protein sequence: CSARGPVNTEAFF.